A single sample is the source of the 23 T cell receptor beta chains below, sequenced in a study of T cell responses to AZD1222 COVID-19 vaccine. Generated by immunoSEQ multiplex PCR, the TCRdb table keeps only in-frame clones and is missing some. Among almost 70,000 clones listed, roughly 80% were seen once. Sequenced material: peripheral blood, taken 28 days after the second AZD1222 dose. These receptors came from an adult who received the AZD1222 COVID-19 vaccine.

The CDR3 DNA follows: TGTGCCAGCAGCGTAGACCAGACAGATACGCAGTATTTT. Residues: CASSVDQTDTQYF. V and J are TRBV9 and TRBJ2-3, with D unresolved. The CDR3 is 13 residues long. Trimming stripped 0 bases from V and 3 bases from J, with 5 bases between. In germline, CDR1 is SGDLS, CDR2 YYNGEE. Full variable domain (rest looked up from reference TRBV9 and TRBJ2-3): DSGVTQTPKHLITATGQRVTLRCSPRSGDLSVYWYQQSLDQGLQFLIQYYNGEERAKGNILERFSAQQFPDLHSELNLSSLELGDSALYFCASSVDQTDTQYFGPGTRLTVL.

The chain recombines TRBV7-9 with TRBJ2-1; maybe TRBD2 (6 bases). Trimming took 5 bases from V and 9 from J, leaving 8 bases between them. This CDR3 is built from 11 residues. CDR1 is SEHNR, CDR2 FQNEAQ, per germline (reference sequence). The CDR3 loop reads CASSLGGEQFF. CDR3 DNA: TGTGCCAGCAGCCTGGGGGGTGAGCAGTTCTTC.

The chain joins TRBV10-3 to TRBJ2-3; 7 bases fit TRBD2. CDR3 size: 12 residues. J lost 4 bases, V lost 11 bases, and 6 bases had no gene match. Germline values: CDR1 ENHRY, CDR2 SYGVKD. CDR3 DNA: TGTGCCGTGAGCGGGGAGCCAGATACGCAGTATTTT. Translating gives CAVSGEPDTQYF.

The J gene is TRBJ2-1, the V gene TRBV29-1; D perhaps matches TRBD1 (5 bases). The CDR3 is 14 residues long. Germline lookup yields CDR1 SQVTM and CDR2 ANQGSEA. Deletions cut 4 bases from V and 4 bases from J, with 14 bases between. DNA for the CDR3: TGCAGCGTTGCAGAACGGACAATATACAATGAGCAGTTCTTC. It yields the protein CSVAERTIYNEQFF.

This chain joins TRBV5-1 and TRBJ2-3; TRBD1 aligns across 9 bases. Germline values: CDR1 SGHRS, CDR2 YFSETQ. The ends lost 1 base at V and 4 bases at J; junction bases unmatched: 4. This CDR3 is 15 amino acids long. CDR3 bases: TGCGCCAGCAGCTTGCGGGACAGGGAGGCAGATACGCAGTATTTT. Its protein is CASSLRDREADTQYF.

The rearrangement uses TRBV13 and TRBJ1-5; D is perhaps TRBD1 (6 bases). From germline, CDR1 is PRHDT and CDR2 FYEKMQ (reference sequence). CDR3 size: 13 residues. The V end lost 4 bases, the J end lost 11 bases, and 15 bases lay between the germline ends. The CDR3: CASSSLSQGTQHF. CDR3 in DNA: TGTGCCAGCAGCTCCCTAAGCCAGGGGACCCAGCATTTT.

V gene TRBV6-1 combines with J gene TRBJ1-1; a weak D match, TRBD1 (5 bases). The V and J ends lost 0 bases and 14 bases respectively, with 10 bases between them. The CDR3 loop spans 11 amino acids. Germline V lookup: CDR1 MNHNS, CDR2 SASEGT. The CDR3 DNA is TGTGCCAGCAGTGAAGCTAGACAGCCGTTCTTT. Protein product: CASSEARQPFF.

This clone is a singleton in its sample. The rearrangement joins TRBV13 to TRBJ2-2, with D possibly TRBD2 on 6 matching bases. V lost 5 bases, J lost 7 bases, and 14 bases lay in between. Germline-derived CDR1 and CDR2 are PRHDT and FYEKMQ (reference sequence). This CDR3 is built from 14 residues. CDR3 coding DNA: TGTGCCAGCAGCGAGGAGGGTATTGGCGGGGAGCTGTTTTTT. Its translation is CASSEEGIGGELFF.

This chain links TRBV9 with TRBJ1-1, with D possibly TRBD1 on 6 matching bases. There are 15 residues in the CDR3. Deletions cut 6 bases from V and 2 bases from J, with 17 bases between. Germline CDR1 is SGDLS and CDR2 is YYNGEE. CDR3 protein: CASKWGAGENTEAFF. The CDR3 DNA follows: TGTGCCAGCAAGTGGGGGGCAGGAGAAAACACTGAAGCTTTCTTT.

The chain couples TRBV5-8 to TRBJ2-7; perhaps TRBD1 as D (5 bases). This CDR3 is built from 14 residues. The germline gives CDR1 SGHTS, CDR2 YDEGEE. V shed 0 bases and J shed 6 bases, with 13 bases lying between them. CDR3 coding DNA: TGTGCCAGCAGCTTGGGACAGCCATCGCGCGAGCAGTACTTC. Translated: CASSLGQPSREQYF.

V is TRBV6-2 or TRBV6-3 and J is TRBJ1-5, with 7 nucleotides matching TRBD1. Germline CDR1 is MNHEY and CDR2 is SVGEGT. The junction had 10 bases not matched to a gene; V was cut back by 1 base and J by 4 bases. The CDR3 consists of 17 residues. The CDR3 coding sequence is TGTGCCAGCAGTTACTACAACCGACAGGGAGGGAATCAGCCCCAGCATTTT. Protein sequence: CASSYYNRQGGNQPQHF.

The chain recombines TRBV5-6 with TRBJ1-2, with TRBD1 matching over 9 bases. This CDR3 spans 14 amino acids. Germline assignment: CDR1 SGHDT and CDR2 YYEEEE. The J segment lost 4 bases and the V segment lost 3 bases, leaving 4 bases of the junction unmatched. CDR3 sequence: CASSWTGAAYGYTF. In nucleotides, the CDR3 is TGTGCCAGCAGCTGGACAGGGGCGGCCTATGGCTACACCTTC.

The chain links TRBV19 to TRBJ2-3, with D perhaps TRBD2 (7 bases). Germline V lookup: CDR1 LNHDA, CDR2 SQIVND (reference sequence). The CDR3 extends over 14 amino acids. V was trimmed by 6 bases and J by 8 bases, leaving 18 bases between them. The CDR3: CASSIAGAGGTQYF. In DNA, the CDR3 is TGTGCCAGTAGCATTGCGGGGGCTGGGGGTACGCAGTATTTT.

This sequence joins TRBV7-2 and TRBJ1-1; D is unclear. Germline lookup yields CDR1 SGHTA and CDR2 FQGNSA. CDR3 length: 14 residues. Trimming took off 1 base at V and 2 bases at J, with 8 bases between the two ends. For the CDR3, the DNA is TGTGCCAGCAGCTTAGGTCGGTTAAACACTGAAGCTTTCTTT. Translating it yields CASSLGRLNTEAFF.

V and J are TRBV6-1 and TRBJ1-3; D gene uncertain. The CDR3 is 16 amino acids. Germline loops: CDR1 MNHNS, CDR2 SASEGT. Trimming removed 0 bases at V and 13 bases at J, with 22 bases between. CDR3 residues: CASSEAGVKGRAVIYF. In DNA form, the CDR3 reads TGTGCCAGCAGTGAAGCAGGTGTTAAGGGTAGGGCTGTAATATATTTT.

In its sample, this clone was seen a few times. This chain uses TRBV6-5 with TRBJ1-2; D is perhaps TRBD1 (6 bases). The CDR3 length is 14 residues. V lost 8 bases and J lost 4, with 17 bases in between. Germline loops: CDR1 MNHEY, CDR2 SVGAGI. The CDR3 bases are TGTGCCAGCCGAGACGGGGGCGCAGGCTATGGCTACACCTTC. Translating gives CASRDGGAGYGYTF.

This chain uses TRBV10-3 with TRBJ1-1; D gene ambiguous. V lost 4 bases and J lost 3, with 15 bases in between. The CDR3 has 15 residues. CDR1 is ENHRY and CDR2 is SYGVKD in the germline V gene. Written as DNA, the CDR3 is TGTGCCATCAGTGTGGGGTTGGGTAGAGACACTGAAGCTTTCTTT. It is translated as CAISVGLGRDTEAFF.

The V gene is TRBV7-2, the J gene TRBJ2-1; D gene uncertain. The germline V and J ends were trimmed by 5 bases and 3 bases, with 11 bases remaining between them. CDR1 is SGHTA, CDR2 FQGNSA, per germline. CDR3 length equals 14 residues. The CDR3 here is CASSPFSDYNEQFF. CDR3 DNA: TGTGCCAGCAGCCCGTTTAGTGACTACAATGAGCAGTTCTTC.

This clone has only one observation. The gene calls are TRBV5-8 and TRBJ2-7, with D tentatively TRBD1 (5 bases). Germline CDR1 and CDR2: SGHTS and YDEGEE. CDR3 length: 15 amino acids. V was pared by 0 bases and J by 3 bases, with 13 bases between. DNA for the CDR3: TGTGCCAGCAGCTTGGGGGGCAACGGACACTACGAGCAGTACTTC. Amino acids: CASSLGGNGHYEQYF.

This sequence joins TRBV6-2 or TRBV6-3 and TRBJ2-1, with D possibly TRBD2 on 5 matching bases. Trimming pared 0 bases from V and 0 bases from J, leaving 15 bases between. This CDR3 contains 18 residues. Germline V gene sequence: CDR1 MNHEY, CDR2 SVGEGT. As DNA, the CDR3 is TGTGCCAGCAGTTACTCGAGGGTGGGCGGTGACTCCTACAATGAGCAGTTCTTC. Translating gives CASSYSRVGGDSYNEQFF.

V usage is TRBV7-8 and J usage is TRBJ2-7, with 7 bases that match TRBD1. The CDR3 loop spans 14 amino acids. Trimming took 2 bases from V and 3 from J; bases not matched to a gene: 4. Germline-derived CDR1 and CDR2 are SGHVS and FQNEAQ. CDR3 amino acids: CASSLTDRFYEQYF. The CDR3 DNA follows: TGTGCCAGCAGCTTAACGGACAGGTTCTACGAGCAGTACTTC. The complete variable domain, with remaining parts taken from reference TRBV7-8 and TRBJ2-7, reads GAGVSQSPRYKVAKRGQDVALRCDPISGHVSLFWYQQALGQGPEFLTYFQNEAQLDKSGLPSDRFFAERPEGSVSTLKIQRTQQEDSAVYLCASSLTDRFYEQYFGPGTRLTVT.

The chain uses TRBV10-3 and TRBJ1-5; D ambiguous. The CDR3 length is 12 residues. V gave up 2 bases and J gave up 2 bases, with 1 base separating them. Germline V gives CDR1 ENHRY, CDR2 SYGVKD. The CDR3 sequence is CAISEGNQPQHF. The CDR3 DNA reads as TGTGCCATCAGTGAGGGCAATCAGCCCCAGCATTTT.

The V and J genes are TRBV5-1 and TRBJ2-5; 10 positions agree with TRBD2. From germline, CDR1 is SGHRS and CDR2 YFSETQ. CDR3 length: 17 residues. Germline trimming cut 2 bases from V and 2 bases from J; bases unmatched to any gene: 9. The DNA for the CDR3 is TGCGCCAGCAGCTTTGCCGGGACTAGCGAGATACAAGAGACCCAGTACTTC. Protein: CASSFAGTSEIQETQYF.